The 18 T cell receptor beta chains presented below share a single source sample, sequenced in a study of T cell changes during pregnancy in multiple sclerosis. The table came from immunoSEQ multiplex PCR; TCRdb's copy has only in-frame clones and leaves some out. The sample comprises approximately 49,000 clones, over 90% of which are singletons, and more than 0.95% rests with the top ten. The sample here was peripheral blood, taken after pregnancy. The receptors were sampled from a female donor with multiple sclerosis, enrolled in a pregnancy study.

CDR3 nucleotides: TGCGCCAGCAGCCAAGACCTGACAGGGGGCAATGAAAAACTGTTTTTT. It encodes CASSQDLTGGNEKLFF. V gene TRBV4-3 combines with J gene TRBJ1-4; TRBD1 aligns across 10 bases. Looked up from germline, CDR1 is LGHNA and CDR2 is YSLEER. The V gene end was trimmed by 0 bases and the J gene end by 5 bases; junction bases not matched to a gene: 3. The CDR3 length is 16 residues.

The V gene is TRBV5-4, the J gene TRBJ2-7; TRBD1 aligns across 8 bases. The V segment lost 3 bases and the J segment 4 bases; nucleotides outside the gene matches: 6. The length of the CDR3 is 14 residues. Per germline, CDR1 SGHNT and CDR2 YYREEE (reference sequence). CDR3 bases: TGTGCCAGCAGCTCGGGACAGGAGTTATACGAGCAGTACTTC. It yields the protein CASSSGQELYEQYF.

The chain uses TRBV11-2 and TRBJ2-7; tentative D call: TRBD2 (6 bases). The V gene's germline CDR1 is SGHAT and CDR2 FQNNGV. V was pared by 0 bases and J by 3 bases, with 15 bases between. This CDR3 contains 16 residues. DNA for the CDR3: TGTGCCAGCAGCTTAGAGGGCGGGACGGGGTTCTACGAGCAGTACTTC. It is translated as CASSLEGGTGFYEQYF.

This sequence joins TRBV25-1 and TRBJ1-6; D is perhaps TRBD1 (6 bases). With 6 bases removed from V and 7 bases from J, the gap between germline ends came to 10 bases. Germline lookup yields CDR1 MGHDK and CDR2 SYGVNS. The length of the CDR3 is 13 residues. The CDR3 sequence: CASRDSWNSPLHF. CDR3 DNA: TGTGCCAGCAGGGACAGTTGGAATTCACCCCTCCACTTT.

The gene calls are TRBV5-6 and TRBJ2-5, with 10 bases fitting TRBD1. The ends lost 4 bases at V and 3 bases at J; junction bases unmatched: 9. This CDR3 comprises 16 residues. The V gene's germline CDR1 is SGHDT and CDR2 YYEEEE. The CDR3 region is CASSRPPGQGEETQYF. The CDR3, as DNA: TGTGCCAGCAGCCGACCCCCCGGACAGGGGGAAGAGACCCAGTACTTC. The full variable domain, in which reference TRBV5-6 and TRBJ2-5 provide the parts outside the CDR3, is DAGVTQSPTHLIKTRGQQVTLRCSPKSGHDTVSWYQQALGQGPQFIFQYYEEEERQRGNFPDRFSGHQFPNYSSELNVNALLLGDSALYLCASSRPPGQGEETQYFGPGTRLLVL.

In this sample, this clone turned up a few times. The chain uses TRBV4-3 and TRBJ1-2; TRBD1 agrees at 9 bases. V trimming: 4 bases; J trimming: 2 bases; junction bases outside the gene matches: 5. Germline-derived CDR1 and CDR2 are LGHNA and YSLEER. The CDR3 loop spans 15 amino acids. The CDR3 region has the DNA TGCGCCAGCAGCCTATCTGACAGGGGGAACTATGGCTACACCTTC. It codes for CASSLSDRGNYGYTF.

The J gene is TRBJ2-2, the V gene TRBV6-5; D perhaps matches TRBD1 (5 bases). The CDR3 spans 15 residues. Trimming left V 2 bases short and J 0 bases short, with 7 bases between. Germline V gives CDR1 MNHEY, CDR2 SVGAGI. The CDR3, as DNA: TGTGCCAGCAGTTACCAACAGGCGAACACCGGGGAGCTGTTTTTT. This encodes CASSYQQANTGELFF.

The rearrangement uses TRBV7-9 and TRBJ1-2, with 9 bases matching TRBD1. There are 17 residues in the CDR3. Unmatched junction bases numbered 13, after V lost 5 bases and J lost 3 bases. The germline gives CDR1 SEHNR, CDR2 FQNEAQ (reference sequence). CDR3 nucleotides: TGTGCCAGCAGCCAAGAACTTACAGGGGGCGTCTACTATGGCTACACCTTC. Protein: CASSQELTGGVYYGYTF.

V usage is TRBV6-5 and J usage is TRBJ2-7, with 8 bases fitting TRBD1. With V trimmed by 4 bases and J by 5 bases, 10 bases remained unmatched. The CDR3 runs to 15 residues. The V gene's germline CDR1 is MNHEY and CDR2 SVGAGI. The CDR3 DNA follows: TGTGCCAGCAGTTCTATCGGACAGGGAGGCGACGAGCAGTACTTC. Translation: CASSSIGQGGDEQYF.

The chain combines TRBV18 with TRBJ1-2; D gene uncertain. This CDR3 region has 13 residues. V was cut by 0 bases and J by 8 bases, with 10 bases left in between. CDR1 KGHSH and CDR2 LQKENI come from the germline V gene. CDR3 loop: CASSPPPNRGYTF. In nucleotides, the CDR3 is TGTGCCAGCTCACCACCCCCAAATCGGGGCTACACCTTC.

The chain links TRBV9 to TRBJ2-1, with TRBD2 matching over 15 bases. The junction had 8 bases not matched to a gene; V was cut back by 4 bases and J by 0 bases. Germline CDR1 and CDR2: SGDLS and YYNGEE. CDR3 length: 19 residues. The DNA for the CDR3 is TGTGCCAGCAGCCCTCAGGGACTAGCGGGGGGCTTCTCCTACAATGAGCAGTTCTTC. Translated, it gives CASSPQGLAGGFSYNEQFF.

The CDR3 DNA reads as TGTGCCAGCTCACCCCTTACAGGGGGCGCATTCACCGGGGAGCTGTTTTTT. Translation: CASSPLTGGAFTGELFF. V usage is TRBV18 and J usage is TRBJ2-2; TRBD1 matches 9 bases. This CDR3 has 17 amino acids. V shed 3 bases, J shed 4 bases, and the junction held 9 bases outside the gene matches. CDR1 is KGHSH and CDR2 is LQKENI in the germline V gene.

The chain employs TRBV2 and TRBJ2-3; 12 nucleotides match TRBD2. Losses at the gene ends were 5 bases for V and 6 bases for J; bases not matched to a gene: 9. This CDR3 has 16 residues. Germline loops: CDR1 SNHLY, CDR2 FYNNEI. The CDR3 nucleotides read TGTGCCAGCAGTAATCCTGGACTAGCGGGGCGGGATACGCAGTATTTT. Its protein product is CASSNPGLAGRDTQYF.

This clone was seen a handful of times. This chain uses TRBV6-5 with TRBJ1-2; 7 bases align to TRBD1. CDR3 length: 12 residues. The ends lost 8 bases at V and 5 bases at J; junction bases unmatched: 5. CDR1 is MNHEY and CDR2 is SVGAGI in the germline V gene. The CDR3 nucleotides are TGTGCCAGCCGACAGGGTTTATATGGCTACACCTTC. This gives the protein CASRQGLYGYTF.

This chain uses TRBV7-6 with TRBJ2-1; D gene unclear. Germline assignment: CDR1 SGHVS and CDR2 FNYEAQ. This CDR3 has 13 amino acids. The CDR3 sequence: CSAGPGSYNEQFF. DNA for the CDR3: TGTTCCGCTGGGCCAGGCTCCTACAATGAGCAGTTCTTC.

The genes are TRBV4-3 and TRBJ2-6; D perhaps matches TRBD1 (6 bases). The CDR3 contains 16 residues. Between the trimmed V and J ends, which lost 0 bases and 2 bases, there was a span of 8 bases. The germline CDR1 and CDR2 sequences are LGHNA and YSLEER. CDR3 protein: CASSQDSGAGANVLTF. CDR3 in DNA: TGCGCCAGCAGCCAAGATTCAGGGGCTGGGGCCAACGTCCTGACTTTC.

The V call is TRBV6-1, the J call TRBJ2-7; D not resolved. V was trimmed by 3 bases and J by 1 base, leaving 13 bases between them. Per the germline V gene, CDR1 is MNHNS and CDR2 is SASEGT. There are 15 residues in the CDR3. Written as DNA, the CDR3 is TGTGCCAGCAGTGATAATCGCCTATCTTCCTACGAGCAGTACTTC. Translated: CASSDNRLSSYEQYF.

The chain employs TRBV2 and TRBJ1-1; possibly TRBD1 for D (5 bases). Per the germline V gene, CDR1 is SNHLY and CDR2 is FYNNEI. This CDR3 contains 13 residues. Trimming took off 6 bases at V and 1 base at J, with 9 bases between the two ends. The CDR3 loop is CASSRQTNTEAFF. CDR3 bases: TGTGCCAGCAGCCGACAGACGAACACTGAAGCTTTCTTT.